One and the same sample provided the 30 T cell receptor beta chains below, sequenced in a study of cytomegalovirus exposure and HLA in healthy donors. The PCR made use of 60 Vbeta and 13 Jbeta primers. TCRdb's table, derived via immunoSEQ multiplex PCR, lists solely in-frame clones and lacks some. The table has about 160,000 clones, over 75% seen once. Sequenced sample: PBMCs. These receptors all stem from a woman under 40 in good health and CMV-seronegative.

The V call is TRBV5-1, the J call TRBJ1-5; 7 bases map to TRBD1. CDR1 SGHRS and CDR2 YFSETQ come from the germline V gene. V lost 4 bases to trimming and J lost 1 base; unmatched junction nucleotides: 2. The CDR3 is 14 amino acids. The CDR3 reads CASSPGGSNQPQHF. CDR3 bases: TGCGCCAGCAGCCCAGGGGGGAGCAATCAGCCCCAGCATTTT.

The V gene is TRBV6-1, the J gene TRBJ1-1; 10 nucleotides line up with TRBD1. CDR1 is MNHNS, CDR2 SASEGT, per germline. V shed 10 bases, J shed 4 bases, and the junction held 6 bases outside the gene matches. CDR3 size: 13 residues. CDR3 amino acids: CATRQGAVTEAFF. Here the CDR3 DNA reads TGTGCCACTAGACAGGGGGCCGTCACTGAAGCTTTCTTT.

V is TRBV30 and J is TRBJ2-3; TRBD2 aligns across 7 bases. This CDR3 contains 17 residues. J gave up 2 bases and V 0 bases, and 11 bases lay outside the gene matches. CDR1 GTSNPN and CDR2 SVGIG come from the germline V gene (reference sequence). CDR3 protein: CAWSVQGSGAITDTQYF. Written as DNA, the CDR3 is TGTGCCTGGAGTGTACAAGGGAGCGGGGCGATCACAGATACGCAGTATTTT. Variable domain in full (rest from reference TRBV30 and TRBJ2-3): SQTIHQWPATLVQPVGSPLSLECTVEGTSNPNLYWYRQAAGRGLQLLFYSVGIGQISSEVPQNLSASRPQDRQFILSSKKLLLSDSGFYLCAWSVQGSGAITDTQYFGPGTRLTVL.

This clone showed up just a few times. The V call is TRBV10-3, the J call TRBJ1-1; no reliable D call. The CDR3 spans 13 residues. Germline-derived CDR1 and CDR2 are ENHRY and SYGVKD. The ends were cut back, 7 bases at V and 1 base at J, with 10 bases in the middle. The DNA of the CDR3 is TGTGCCATCACCGGAGAGGGGAACACTGAAGCTTTCTTT. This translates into CAITGEGNTEAFF.

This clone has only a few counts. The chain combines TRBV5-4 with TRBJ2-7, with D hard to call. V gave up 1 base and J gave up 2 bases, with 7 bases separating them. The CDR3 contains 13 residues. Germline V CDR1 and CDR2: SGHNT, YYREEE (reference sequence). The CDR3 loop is CASSLNGPYEQYF. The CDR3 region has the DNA TGTGCCAGCAGCTTGAACGGTCCCTACGAGCAGTACTTC.

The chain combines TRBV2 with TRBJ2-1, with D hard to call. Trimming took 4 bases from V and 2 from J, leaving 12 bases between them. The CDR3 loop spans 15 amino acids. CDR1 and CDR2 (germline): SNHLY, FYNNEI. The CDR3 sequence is CASSVSEVAYNEQFF. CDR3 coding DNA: TGTGCCAGCAGTGTGTCAGAGGTGGCCTACAATGAGCAGTTCTTC.

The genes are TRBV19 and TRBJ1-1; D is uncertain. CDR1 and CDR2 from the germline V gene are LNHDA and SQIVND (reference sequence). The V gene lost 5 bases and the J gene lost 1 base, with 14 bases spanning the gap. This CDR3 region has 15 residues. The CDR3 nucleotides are TGTGCCAGTAGTCCCCATCAGACTGGGAACACTGAAGCTTTCTTT. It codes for CASSPHQTGNTEAFF. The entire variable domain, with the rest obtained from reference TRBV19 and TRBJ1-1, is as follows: DGGITQSPKYLFRKEGQNVTLSCEQNLNHDAMYWYRQDPGQGLRLIYYSQIVNDFQKGDIAEGYSVSREKKESFPLTVTSAQKNPTAFYLCASSPHQTGNTEAFFGQGTRLTVV.

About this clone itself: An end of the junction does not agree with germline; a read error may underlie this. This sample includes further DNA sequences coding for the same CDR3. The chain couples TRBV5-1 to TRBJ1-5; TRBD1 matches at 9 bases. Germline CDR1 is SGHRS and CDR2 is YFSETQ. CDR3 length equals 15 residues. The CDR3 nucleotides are TGCGCCAGCAGCTTGGGGGACAGGGCTAATCAGCCCCAGCATTTC. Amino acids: CASSLGDRANQPQHF.

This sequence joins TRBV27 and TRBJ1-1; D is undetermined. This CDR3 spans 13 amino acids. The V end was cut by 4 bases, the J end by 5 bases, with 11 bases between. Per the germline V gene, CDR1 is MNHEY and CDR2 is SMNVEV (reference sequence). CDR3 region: CASSWTTFTEAFF. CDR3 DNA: TGTGCCAGCAGTTGGACTACTTTTACTGAAGCTTTCTTT.

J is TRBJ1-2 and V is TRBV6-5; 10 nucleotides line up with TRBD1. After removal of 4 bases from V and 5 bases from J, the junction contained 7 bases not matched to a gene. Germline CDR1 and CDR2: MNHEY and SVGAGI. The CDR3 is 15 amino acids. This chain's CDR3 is CASSSPRQGAYGYTF. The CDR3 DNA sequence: TGTGCCAGCAGTTCCCCCCGACAGGGGGCTTATGGCTACACCTTC.

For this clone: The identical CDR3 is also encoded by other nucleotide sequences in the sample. The DNA for the CDR3 is TGTGCCAGCAGTTACTCTGGGGGGAGTGAAGCTTTCTTT. Its translation is CASSYSGGSEAFF. V is TRBV6-5 and J is TRBJ1-1, with a tentative D call TRBD1 (5 bases). The CDR3 runs 13 residues. V was cut by 0 bases and J by 7 bases, with 9 bases left in between. CDR1 and CDR2 (germline): MNHEY, SVGAGI.

The CDR3 DNA reads TGTGCCTGGAGTTTGGGACAGGGATGGGACACTGAAGCTTTCTTT. Protein: CAWSLGQGWDTEAFF. The V call is TRBV30, the J call TRBJ1-1; 9 positions match TRBD1. CDR3 length: 15 amino acids. Germline CDR1 reads GTSNPN; CDR2 reads SVGIG (reference sequence). V dropped 2 bases and J dropped 3; count of bases not matched to a gene: 7. Looking up the rest from reference TRBV30 and TRBJ1-1 gives the full variable domain: SQTIHQWPATLVQPVGSPLSLECTVEGTSNPNLYWYRQAAGRGLQLLFYSVGIGQISSEVPQNLSASRPQDRQFILSSKKLLLSDSGFYLCAWSLGQGWDTEAFFGQGTRLTVV.

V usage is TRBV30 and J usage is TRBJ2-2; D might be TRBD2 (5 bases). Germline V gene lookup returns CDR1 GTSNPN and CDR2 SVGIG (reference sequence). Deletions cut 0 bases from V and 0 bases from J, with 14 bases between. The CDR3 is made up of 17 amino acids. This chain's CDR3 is CAWSVKRGNPNTGELFF. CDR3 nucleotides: TGTGCCTGGAGTGTAAAGAGAGGGAACCCGAACACCGGGGAGCTGTTTTTT.

The CDR3 sequence: CASSLLSVFSSGANVLTF. The CDR3, as DNA: TGTGCCAGCAGTTTATTATCTGTTTTCTCGTCTGGGGCCAACGTCCTGACTTTC. This chain joins TRBV27 and TRBJ2-6; D is unclear. V lost 1 base to trimming and J lost 1 base, with 14 bases between them. Germline V gene data show CDR1 as MNHEY and CDR2 as SMNVEV (reference sequence). This CDR3 is built from 18 residues.

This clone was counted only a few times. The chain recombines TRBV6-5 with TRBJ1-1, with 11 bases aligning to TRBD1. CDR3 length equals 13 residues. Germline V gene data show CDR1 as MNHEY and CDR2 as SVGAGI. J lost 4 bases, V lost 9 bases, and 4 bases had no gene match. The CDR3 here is CARGGTGGTEAFF. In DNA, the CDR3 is TGTGCCAGAGGGGGGACAGGGGGCACTGAAGCTTTCTTT.

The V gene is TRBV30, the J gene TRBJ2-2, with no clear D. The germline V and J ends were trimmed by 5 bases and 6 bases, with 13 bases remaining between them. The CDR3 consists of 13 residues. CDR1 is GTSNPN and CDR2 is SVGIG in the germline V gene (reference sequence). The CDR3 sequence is CAWDPNGAGELFF. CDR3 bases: TGTGCCTGGGACCCGAACGGAGCCGGGGAGCTGTTTTTT.

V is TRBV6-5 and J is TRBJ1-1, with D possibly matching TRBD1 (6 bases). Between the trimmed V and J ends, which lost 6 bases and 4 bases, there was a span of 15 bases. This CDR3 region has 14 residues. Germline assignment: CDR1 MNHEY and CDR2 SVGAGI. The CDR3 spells CASSYSGGITEAFF. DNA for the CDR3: TGTGCCAGCAGCTACAGCGGGGGCATCACTGAAGCTTTCTTT.

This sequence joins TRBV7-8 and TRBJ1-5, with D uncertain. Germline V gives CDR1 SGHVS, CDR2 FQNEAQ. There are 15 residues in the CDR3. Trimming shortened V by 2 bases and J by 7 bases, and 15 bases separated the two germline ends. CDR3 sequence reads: CASSLLEGMEQPQHF. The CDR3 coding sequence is TGTGCCAGCAGCTTACTAGAAGGTATGGAGCAGCCCCAGCATTTT.

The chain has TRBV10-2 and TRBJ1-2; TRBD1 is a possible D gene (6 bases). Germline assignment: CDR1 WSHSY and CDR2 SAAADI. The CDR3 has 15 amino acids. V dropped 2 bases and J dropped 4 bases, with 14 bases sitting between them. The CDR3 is CASSELRTAIYGYTF. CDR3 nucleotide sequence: TGCGCCAGCAGTGAGCTCAGGACAGCCATCTATGGCTACACCTTC.

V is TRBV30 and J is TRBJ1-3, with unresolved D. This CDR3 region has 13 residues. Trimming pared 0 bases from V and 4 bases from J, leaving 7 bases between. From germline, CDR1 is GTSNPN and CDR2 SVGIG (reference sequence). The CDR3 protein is CAWSVSAGNTIYF. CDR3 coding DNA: TGTGCCTGGAGTGTTTCCGCGGGAAACACCATATATTTT.

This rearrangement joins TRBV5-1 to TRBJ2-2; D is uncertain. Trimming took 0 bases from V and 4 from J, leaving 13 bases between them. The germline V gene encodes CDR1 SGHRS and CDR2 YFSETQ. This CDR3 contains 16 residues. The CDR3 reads CASSLAYASGTGELFF. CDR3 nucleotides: TGCGCCAGCAGCTTGGCCTATGCTTCGGGCACCGGGGAGCTGTTTTTT.

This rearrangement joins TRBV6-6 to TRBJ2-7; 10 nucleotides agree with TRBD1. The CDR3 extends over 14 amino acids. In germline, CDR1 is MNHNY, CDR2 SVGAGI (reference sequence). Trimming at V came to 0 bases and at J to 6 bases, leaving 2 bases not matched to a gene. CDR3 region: CASSYSTGGGEQYF. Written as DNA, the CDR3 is TGTGCCAGCAGTTACTCGACAGGGGGCGGCGAGCAGTACTTC.

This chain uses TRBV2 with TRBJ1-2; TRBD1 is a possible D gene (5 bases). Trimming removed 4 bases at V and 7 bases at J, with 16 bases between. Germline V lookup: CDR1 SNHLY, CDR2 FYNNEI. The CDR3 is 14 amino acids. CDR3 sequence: CASSAPQGRRGYTF. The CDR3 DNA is TGTGCCAGCAGTGCACCTCAGGGTAGGCGTGGCTACACCTTC.

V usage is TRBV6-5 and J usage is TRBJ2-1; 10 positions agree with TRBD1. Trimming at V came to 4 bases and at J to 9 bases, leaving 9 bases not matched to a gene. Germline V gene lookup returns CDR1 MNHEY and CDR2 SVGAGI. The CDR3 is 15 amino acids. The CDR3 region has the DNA TGTGCCAGCAGTTCACCGGGACAGGGGAATATTGAGCAGTTCTTC. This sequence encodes CASSSPGQGNIEQFF.

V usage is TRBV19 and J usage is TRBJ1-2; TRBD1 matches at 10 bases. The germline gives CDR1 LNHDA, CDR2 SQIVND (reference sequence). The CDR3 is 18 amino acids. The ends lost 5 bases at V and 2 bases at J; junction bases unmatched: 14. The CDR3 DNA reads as TGTGCCAGTAGTCGTTTTGGGACAGGGGATTTCCGGAACTATGGCTACACCTTC. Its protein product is CASSRFGTGDFRNYGYTF.

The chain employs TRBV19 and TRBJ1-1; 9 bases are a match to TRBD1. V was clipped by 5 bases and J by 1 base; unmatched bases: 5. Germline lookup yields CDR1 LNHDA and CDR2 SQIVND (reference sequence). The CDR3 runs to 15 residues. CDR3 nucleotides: TGTGCCAGTAGTCCGCACAGGGGGCGGAACACTGAAGCTTTCTTT. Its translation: CASSPHRGRNTEAFF.

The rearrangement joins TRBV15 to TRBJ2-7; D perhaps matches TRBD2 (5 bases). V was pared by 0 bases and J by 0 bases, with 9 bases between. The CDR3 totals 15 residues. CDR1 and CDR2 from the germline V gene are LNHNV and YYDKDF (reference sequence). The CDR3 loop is CATSREAGSSYEQYF. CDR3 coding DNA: TGTGCCACCAGCAGAGAGGCTGGGAGCTCCTACGAGCAGTACTTC.

The CDR3 sequence: CASSSVGHPTDTQYF. For the CDR3, the DNA is TGCGCCAGCAGTTCCGTGGGACATCCCACAGATACGCAGTATTTT. The chain joins TRBV5-1 to TRBJ2-3; weak D call: TRBD1 (6 bases). CDR1 and CDR2 (germline): SGHRS, YFSETQ. CDR3 size: 15 residues. With 5 bases removed from V and 2 bases from J, the gap between germline ends came to 15 bases.

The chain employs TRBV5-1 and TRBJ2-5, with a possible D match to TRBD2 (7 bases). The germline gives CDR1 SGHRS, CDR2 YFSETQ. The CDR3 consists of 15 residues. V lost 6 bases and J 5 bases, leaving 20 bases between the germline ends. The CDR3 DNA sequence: TGCGCCAGCACCGAACTGAGAAGGGGGGGGGAGACCCAGTACTTC. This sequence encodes CASTELRRGGETQYF.

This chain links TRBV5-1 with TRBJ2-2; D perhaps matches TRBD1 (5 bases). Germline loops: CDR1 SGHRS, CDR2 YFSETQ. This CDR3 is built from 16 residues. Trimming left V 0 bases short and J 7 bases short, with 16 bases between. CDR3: CASSLATAGQVGELFF. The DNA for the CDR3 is TGCGCCAGCAGCTTGGCCACGGCAGGGCAGGTCGGGGAGCTGTTTTTT.